A single sample is the source of the 25 T cell receptor beta chains below, sequenced in a study of T cell repertoires in cytomegalovirus infection. TCRdb re-called the reads through MiXCR, storing one row per CDR3 protein. The sample lists a few hundred thousand distinct CDR3 sequences, roughly 22% occurring once. Specimen: CD8+ T cells from PBMCs. The receptors were gathered from a human donor in good health (CMV status not recorded). Some clones in this sample may be carry-over from other donors' samples.

This clonotype was recorded at least ten times. The rearrangement joins TRBV20-1 to TRBJ1-2; 10 bases line up with TRBD1. The V gene end was trimmed by 3 bases and the J gene end by 5 bases; junction bases not matched to a gene: 12. CDR3 length: 16 residues. CDR1 and CDR2 from the germline V gene are DFQATT and SNEGSKA (reference sequence). CDR3 region: CSARGAGQGPVYGYTF. In nucleotides, the CDR3 is TGCAGTGCTAGGGGAGCGGGACAGGGGCCCGTGTATGGCTACACCTTC.

This clonotype was seen at least ten times. V is TRBV7-8 and J is TRBJ1-2; D unclear. The CDR3 sequence is 13 residues long. The V end was cut by 4 bases, the J end by 8 bases, with 14 bases between. The germline V gene encodes CDR1 SGHVS and CDR2 FQNEAQ. The DNA for the CDR3 is TGTGCCAGCAGCTCTGCGCCCCCGAGCGGCTACACCTTC. It codes for CASSSAPPSGYTF.

As DNA, the CDR3 is TGCAGCGTTGAAGAGGAGGGTGGACCCTACGAGCAGTACTTC. It translates to CSVEEEGGPYEQYF. The chain employs TRBV29-1 and TRBJ2-7; perhaps TRBD2 as D (6 bases). V shed 0 bases and J shed 2 bases, with 11 bases lying between them. The germline CDR1 and CDR2 sequences are SQVTM and ANQGSEA. The CDR3 totals 14 residues.

The chain has TRBV19 and TRBJ1-6, with 9 positions matching TRBD1. Germline V gives CDR1 LNHDA, CDR2 SQIVND (reference sequence). The CDR3 spans 14 residues. J lost 8 bases, V lost 5 bases, and 4 bases had no gene match. In nucleotides, the CDR3 is TGTGCCAGTAGTTCCCGGGACAGGGATTCACCCCTCCACTTT. It is translated as CASSSRDRDSPLHF. Full variable domain (outside the CDR3, taken from reference TRBV19 and TRBJ1-6): DGGITQSPKYLFRKEGQNVTLSCEQNLNHDAMYWYRQDPGQGLRLIYYSQIVNDFQKGDIAEGYSVSREKKESFPLTVTSAQKNPTAFYLCASSSRDRDSPLHFGNGTRLTVT.

This clonotype has more than one count but fewer than ten. CDR3 in amino acids: CASSLEGPGNTEAFF. The DNA of the CDR3 is TGTGCCAGCAGTTTAGAGGGCCCGGGAAACACTGAAGCTTTCTTT. This chain uses TRBV12-3 or TRBV12-4 with TRBJ1-1; no reliable D call. Trimming shortened V by 1 base and J by 2 bases, and 11 bases separated the two germline ends. This CDR3 comprises 15 residues.

This clonotype was seen many times. The V call is TRBV7-2, the J call TRBJ1-2; D is perhaps TRBD1 (5 bases). Germline V gene data show CDR1 as SGHTA and CDR2 as FQGNSA. V lost 5 bases, J lost 7 bases, and 20 bases lay in between. CDR3 length equals 15 residues. This CDR3 reads CASSILPGTVIGYTF. The CDR3 region has the DNA TGTGCCAGCAGCATACTTCCCGGGACGGTCATTGGCTACACCTTC.

The rearrangement links TRBV2 to TRBJ2-1; TRBD2 agrees at 9 bases. This CDR3 is 14 amino acids long. The germline gives CDR1 SNHLY, CDR2 FYNNEI. J lost 10 bases, V lost 1 base, and 5 bases had no gene match. As DNA, the CDR3 is TGTGCCAGCAGTGAAGTGGGACTAGCCCTCGAGCAGTTCTTC. Protein sequence: CASSEVGLALEQFF.

J is TRBJ1-5 and V is TRBV20-1; TRBD1 aligns across 7 bases. Germline assignment: CDR1 DFQATT and CDR2 SNEGSKA (reference sequence). Germline trimming cut 6 bases from V and 2 bases from J; bases unmatched to any gene: 7. This CDR3 spans 14 amino acids. The DNA of the CDR3 is TGCAGTGCCCAGACAGGGATGGGCAATCAGCCCCAGCATTTT. Translation: CSAQTGMGNQPQHF.

Regarding this clonotype: This may stem from a read error, because a much larger clone lies one nucleotide away. The chain couples TRBV12-3 or TRBV12-4 to TRBJ1-1, with D perhaps TRBD1 (6 bases). The CDR3 covers 14 residues. Trimming removed 8 bases from V and 9 bases from J, with 22 bases in between. CDR3 coding DNA: TGTGCCAGCGAGACAGGTCTTTCGCTCGGTAAAGCTTTCTTT. Its translation: CASETGLSLGKAFF.

This clonotype was detected a few times. The chain links TRBV28 to TRBJ1-5; D unclear. Trimming took off 6 bases at V and 3 bases at J, with 12 bases between the two ends. CDR3 length: 14 residues. Germline lookup yields CDR1 MDHEN and CDR2 SYDVKM. The CDR3 DNA follows: TGTGCCAGCAGACCAACAGAATACAATCAGCCCCAGCATTTT. This encodes CASRPTEYNQPQHF.

This clonotype was observed many times. The chain couples TRBV4-1 to TRBJ1-4; tentatively, D is TRBD1 (5 bases). V was pared by 4 bases and J by 0 bases, with 15 bases between. CDR1 and CDR2 from the germline V gene are MGHRA and YSYEKL. CDR3 length: 17 residues. For the CDR3, the DNA is TGCGCCAGCAGCCCCCGACAGCTTCTTGCAACTAATGAAAAACTGTTTTTT. As protein: CASSPRQLLATNEKLFF.

The chain combines TRBV6-5 with TRBJ2-3, with D possibly being TRBD1 or TRBD2 (5 bases each). There are 14 residues in the CDR3. Trimming pared 2 bases from V and 6 bases from J, leaving 12 bases between. Germline lookup yields CDR1 MNHEY and CDR2 SVGAGI. CDR3 loop: CASSYPGPADTQYF. The CDR3 nucleotides read TGTGCCAGCAGTTACCCGGGACCCGCGGATACGCAGTATTTT.

CDR3 protein: CASSPEGDNEAFF. DNA of the CDR3: TGTGCCAGCAGCCCGGAGGGGGACAATGAAGCTTTCTTT. V and J are TRBV5-5 and TRBJ1-1; a possible D gene is TRBD1 (6 bases). The V end lost 4 bases, the J end lost 7 bases, and 14 bases lay between the germline ends. The CDR3 has 13 residues. Germline-derived CDR1 and CDR2 are SGHKS and YYEKEE (reference sequence).

This chain uses TRBV7-9 with TRBJ2-7, with 7 bases that match TRBD1. The CDR3 loop spans 16 amino acids. The V gene's germline CDR1 is SEHNR and CDR2 FQNEAQ (reference sequence). Trimming removed 10 bases from V and 0 bases from J; junction bases left unmatched: 15. CDR3 sequence (DNA): TGTGCCATTCTACAGGGGACGGAGACTCCCTCCTACGAGCAGTACTTC. It yields the protein CAILQGTETPSYEQYF.

The chain combines TRBV3-1 with TRBJ2-1; D is perhaps TRBD2 (6 bases). The germline V gene encodes CDR1 LGHDT and CDR2 YNNKEL (reference sequence). CDR3 length: 15 amino acids. Trimming removed 4 bases at V and 7 bases at J, with 17 bases between. The DNA for the CDR3 is TGTGCCAGCAGCCTCTTGTCCGTCCGGGAGAATGAGCAGTTCTTC. It encodes CASSLLSVRENEQFF.

There are many counts of this clonotype. The V gene is TRBV7-6, the J gene TRBJ2-4; D might be TRBD2 (6 bases). Germline lookup yields CDR1 SGHVS and CDR2 FNYEAQ. Trimming removed 5 bases from V and 10 bases from J, with 18 bases in between. The CDR3 extends over 14 amino acids. The CDR3, as DNA: TGTGCCAGCAGCGAAGACACTACTGGGAGGATTCAGTACTTC. As protein: CASSEDTTGRIQYF. The variable domain in full, with the rest retrieved from reference TRBV7-6 and TRBJ2-4, is GAGVSQSPRYKVTKRGQDVALRCDPISGHVSLYWYRQALGQGPEFLTYFNYEAQQDKSGLPNDRFSAERPEGSISTLTIQRTEQRDSAMYRCASSEDTTGRIQYFGAGTRLSVL.

The chain joins TRBV6-5 to TRBJ2-5, with 7 nucleotides matching TRBD2. CDR3 size: 15 residues. The trim removed 2 bases at V and 4 bases at J, leaving 7 bases unmatched. Germline loops: CDR1 MNHEY, CDR2 SVGAGI. CDR3 residues: CASSYGGLMGETQYF. The CDR3 bases are TGTGCCAGCAGTTACGGGGGACTAATGGGAGAGACCCAGTACTTC.

The chain uses TRBV30 and TRBJ2-1; 7 nucleotides match TRBD2. The junction had 8 bases not matched to a gene; V was cut back by 0 bases and J by 6 bases. The CDR3 runs to 15 residues. CDR1 is GTSNPN, CDR2 SVGIG, per germline (reference sequence). CDR3: CAWSVSSGASNEQFF. For the CDR3, the DNA is TGTGCCTGGAGTGTATCCAGCGGGGCTAGCAATGAGCAGTTCTTC.

The J gene is TRBJ2-1, the V gene TRBV6-2 or TRBV6-3, with 15 bases aligning to TRBD2. Germline V CDR1 and CDR2: MNHEY, SVGEGT. J was trimmed by 8 bases and V by 5 bases; bases with no gene match: 10. This CDR3 comprises 17 residues. The CDR3 DNA reads TGTGCCAGCAGTAACCCCCCCGGACTAGCGGGGGGGCATGAGCAGTTCTTC. Its protein product is CASSNPPGLAGGHEQFF.

This clonotype was picked up a small number of times. The chain uses TRBV11-2 and TRBJ2-7, with 7 bases identical to TRBD1. The CDR3 runs to 14 residues. Germline trimming cut 5 bases from V and 2 bases from J; bases unmatched to any gene: 6. Germline V gives CDR1 SGHAT, CDR2 FQNNGV. CDR3 nucleotides: TGTGCCAGCAGCCACGGGACAGACACCTACGAGCAGTACTTC. Amino acids: CASSHGTDTYEQYF.

The chain couples TRBV2 to TRBJ1-1, with a tentative D call TRBD1 (5 bases). Germline V lookup: CDR1 SNHLY, CDR2 FYNNEI. V was clipped by 5 bases and J by 2 bases, with 15 bases between them. The length of the CDR3 is 15 residues. Written as DNA, the CDR3 is TGTGCCAGCAGTTCAACTCCAGGGTTCAACACTGAAGCTTTCTTT. Its translation: CASSSTPGFNTEAFF.

The table lists this clonotype with many counts. The chain links TRBV19 to TRBJ2-7, with D perhaps TRBD1 (6 bases). This CDR3 contains 12 residues. The germline V gene has CDR1 LNHDA and CDR2 SQIVND (reference sequence). Deletions cut 9 bases from V and 6 bases from J, with 15 bases between. In DNA, the CDR3 is TGTGCCAGCAGCCCCGGACAGTTCGAGCAGTACTTC. Its translation: CASSPGQFEQYF.

The rearrangement links TRBV20-1 to TRBJ1-5; D is perhaps TRBD1 (5 bases). Germline V gene data show CDR1 as DFQATT and CDR2 as SNEGSKA (reference sequence). This CDR3 has 15 amino acids. Trimming shortened V by 6 bases and J by 5 bases, and 20 bases separated the two germline ends. CDR3 sequence reads: CSAFKTDGLDQPQHF. The DNA of the CDR3 is TGCAGTGCCTTTAAGACAGATGGTTTAGATCAGCCCCAGCATTTT.

This chain connects TRBV4-1 to TRBJ2-2; D is uncertain. Trimming took off 0 bases at V and 8 bases at J, with 16 bases between the two ends. The germline gives CDR1 MGHRA, CDR2 YSYEKL. The CDR3 sequence is 16 residues long. The DNA for the CDR3 is TGCGCCAGCAGCCAAGATCTAAGAGGTCTGGCAGGGGAGCTGTTTTTT. Its translation: CASSQDLRGLAGELFF.

The genes are TRBV10-3 and TRBJ2-1; 7 bases map to TRBD1. CDR3 size: 13 residues. Germline-derived CDR1 and CDR2 are ENHRY and SYGVKD. Trimming at V came to 4 bases and at J to 9 bases, leaving 6 bases not matched to a gene. This chain's CDR3 is CAISVTGDREQFF. CDR3 bases: TGTGCCATCAGTGTAACAGGGGATCGTGAGCAGTTCTTC.